The clone carrying this TCR beta chain came up a few times. This entry is derived from a study of cytomegalovirus exposure and HLA in healthy donors. The PCR made use of 60 Vbeta and 13 Jbeta primers. Libraries were prepared by immunoSEQ multiplex PCR; TCRdb keeps only in-frame clonotypes and omits some of them. The sample lists over 150,000 clones, 79% occurring once. The ends lost 10 bases at V and 2 bases at J; junction bases unmatched: 3. Germline-derived CDR1 and CDR2 are SGHDN and FVKESK. The CDR3 totals 12 residues. The material sequenced was PBMCs. This clonotype was obtained from a young woman in good health and CMV-seronegative. The V and J genes are TRBV14 and TRBJ2-3; 7 bases fit TRBD1. As DNA, the CDR3 is TGTGCCACGGACAGGCTCACAGATACGCAGTATTTT. It yields the protein CATDRLTDTQYF. Using reference TRBV14 and TRBJ2-3 for the parts outside the CDR3, the full variable domain is EAGVTQFPSHSVIEKGQTVTLRCDPISGHDNLYWYRRVMGKEIKFLLHFVKESKQDESGMPNNRFLAERTGGTYSTLKVQPAELEDSGVYFCATDRLTDTQYFGPGTRLTVL.